The 7 T cell receptor beta chains reported below all come from one sample, sequenced in a study of somatic mutations in cytotoxic T cells in rheumatoid arthritis. Libraries were prepared by immunoSEQ multiplex PCR; TCRdb keeps only in-frame clonotypes and omits some of them. The sample lists nearly 11,000 clones, roughly 79% occurring once. The material sequenced was CD8+ T cells sorted from blood. These receptors all stem from a woman aged 60 to 75 with rheumatoid arthritis.

This chain connects TRBV27 to TRBJ2-1, with a possible D match to TRBD1 (5 bases). This CDR3 contains 15 residues. The ends were cut back, 6 bases at V and 2 bases at J, with 14 bases in the middle. Germline V gene lookup returns CDR1 MNHEY and CDR2 SMNVEV (reference sequence). The CDR3 DNA reads TGTGCCAGCAGCCTGGTACAGGCGACCTACAATGAGCAGTTCTTC. It is translated as CASSLVQATYNEQFF.

The V call is TRBV5-1, the J call TRBJ1-1; a weak D match, TRBD1 (6 bases). Between the trimmed V and J ends, which lost 2 bases and 7 bases, there was a span of 15 bases. Germline values: CDR1 SGHRS, CDR2 YFSETQ. This CDR3 has 14 residues. The CDR3 loop reads CASSFRDNGYEAFF. The CDR3 DNA reads TGCGCCAGCAGCTTTAGGGACAACGGCTATGAAGCTTTCTTT.

This clone was seen a single time. J is TRBJ2-3 and V is TRBV10-3, with 11 bases lining up with TRBD1. The junction had 3 bases not matched to a gene; V was cut back by 0 bases and J by 4 bases. This CDR3 comprises 16 residues. Germline lookup yields CDR1 ENHRY and CDR2 SYGVKD. CDR3 bases: TGTGCCATCAGTGAGTCGTCGGGACAGGGGGCAGATACGCAGTATTTT. Protein: CAISESSGQGADTQYF.

This clone was counted between two and nine times. This chain uses TRBV28 with TRBJ2-7; the D gene is possibly TRBD1 (6 bases). Germline V gene lookup returns CDR1 MDHEN and CDR2 SYDVKM. The CDR3 has 13 amino acids. Trimming pared 8 bases from V and 2 bases from J, leaving 13 bases between. The CDR3 spells CASGVDSTYEQYF. CDR3 bases: TGTGCCAGCGGAGTGGACAGTACCTACGAGCAGTACTTC.

The chain combines TRBV5-1 with TRBJ1-2; 10 bases are a match to TRBD1. V shed 3 bases, J shed 5 bases, and the junction held 7 bases outside the gene matches. Per the germline V gene, CDR1 is SGHRS and CDR2 is YFSETQ. The CDR3 runs 15 residues. The CDR3 DNA sequence: TGCGCCAGCAGCTCGGGGACAGGGGAGTATTATGGCTACACCTTC. Its protein is CASSSGTGEYYGYTF.

The chain joins TRBV19 to TRBJ2-1, with a tentative D call TRBD2 (6 bases). The CDR3 length is 14 residues. V was clipped by 7 bases and J by 4 bases, with 14 bases between them. Per germline, CDR1 LNHDA and CDR2 SQIVND (reference sequence). The DNA of the CDR3 is TGTGCCAGTAATCCCGGGAGTTCTTACAATGAGCAGTTCTTC. This encodes CASNPGSSYNEQFF. The whole variable domain, remainder taken from reference TRBV19 and TRBJ2-1, is DGGITQSPKYLFRKEGQNVTLSCEQNLNHDAMYWYRQDPGQGLRLIYYSQIVNDFQKGDIAEGYSVSREKKESFPLTVTSAQKNPTAFYLCASNPGSSYNEQFFGPGTRLTVL.

The CDR3 DNA reads as TGTGCCAGCAGTCCCGACAGGGGTCAAGAGACCCAGTACTTC. Protein product: CASSPDRGQETQYF. The rearrangement uses TRBV27 and TRBJ2-5, with 8 bases matching TRBD1. Germline V gene data show CDR1 as MNHEY and CDR2 as SMNVEV (reference sequence). CDR3 length equals 14 residues. The V segment lost 5 bases and the J segment 2 bases; nucleotides outside the gene matches: 4.